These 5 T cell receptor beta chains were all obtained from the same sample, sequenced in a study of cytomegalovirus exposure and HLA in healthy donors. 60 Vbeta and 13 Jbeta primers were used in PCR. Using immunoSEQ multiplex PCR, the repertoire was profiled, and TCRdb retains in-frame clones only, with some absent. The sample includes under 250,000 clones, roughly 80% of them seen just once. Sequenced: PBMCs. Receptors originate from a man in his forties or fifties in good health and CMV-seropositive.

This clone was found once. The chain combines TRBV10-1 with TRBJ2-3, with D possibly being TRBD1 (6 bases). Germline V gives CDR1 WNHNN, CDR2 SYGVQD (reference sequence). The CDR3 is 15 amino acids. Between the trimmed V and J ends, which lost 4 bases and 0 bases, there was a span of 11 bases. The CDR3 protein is CASSGTASSTDTQYF. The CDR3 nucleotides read TGCGCCAGCAGTGGGACAGCGAGTAGCACAGATACGCAGTATTTT.

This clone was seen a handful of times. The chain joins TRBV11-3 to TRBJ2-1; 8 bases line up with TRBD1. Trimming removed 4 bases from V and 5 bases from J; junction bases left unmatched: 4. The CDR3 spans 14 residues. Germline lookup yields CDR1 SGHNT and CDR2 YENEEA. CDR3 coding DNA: TGTGCCAGCAGCTCATCCAGGGGGCACAATGAGCAGTTCTTC. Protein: CASSSSRGHNEQFF.

The CDR3 coding sequence is TGTGCCAGTAGTAAAGTACAGGGCGAGCAGTTCTTC. It encodes CASSKVQGEQFF. The chain is built from TRBV19 and TRBJ2-1, with D tentatively TRBD1 (6 bases). The V end was cut by 4 bases, the J end by 10 bases, with 11 bases between. Germline V gene lookup returns CDR1 LNHDA and CDR2 SQIVND (reference sequence). This CDR3 has 12 amino acids.

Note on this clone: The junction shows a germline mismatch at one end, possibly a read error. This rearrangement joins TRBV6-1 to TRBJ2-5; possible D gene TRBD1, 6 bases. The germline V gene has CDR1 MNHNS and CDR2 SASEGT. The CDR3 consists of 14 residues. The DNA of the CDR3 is TGTGCCAGCAGTCGGGGACAAGGGGGAGAGGCCCAGTACTTC. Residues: CASSRGQGGEAQYF.

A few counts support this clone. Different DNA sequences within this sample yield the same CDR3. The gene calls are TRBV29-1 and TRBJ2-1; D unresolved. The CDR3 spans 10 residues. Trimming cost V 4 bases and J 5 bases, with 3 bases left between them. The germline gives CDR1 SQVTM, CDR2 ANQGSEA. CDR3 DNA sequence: TGCAGCGTTGCGGACAATGAGCAGTTCTTC. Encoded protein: CSVADNEQFF.